This passage covers 10 T cell receptor beta chains from one sample sequenced in a study of OX40 agonist ivuxolimab in advanced cancers. Data came from immunoSEQ multiplex PCR; TCRdb stores just in-frame clones and leaves some out. The sample comprises roughly 70,000 clones, around 84% of which are singletons, and approximately 5% rests with the top ten. Sequenced here: CD4+ or CD8+ T cells sorted from blood, sampled in a trial of the OX40 agonist ivuxolimab. These receptors were obtained from an adult with an advanced solid tumor such as melanoma, head and neck, liver or kidney cancer.

The J gene is TRBJ1-1, the V gene TRBV19; D is perhaps TRBD1 (6 bases). CDR1 is LNHDA and CDR2 is SQIVND in the germline V gene (reference sequence). Trimming removed 3 bases at V and 4 bases at J, with 12 bases between. The CDR3 loop spans 14 amino acids. The CDR3, as DNA: TGTGCCAGTAGTATCCGGGGGGCGCTCACTGAAGCTTTCTTT. Its translation is CASSIRGALTEAFF.

This sequence joins TRBV9 and TRBJ1-4, with D possibly being TRBD1 (5 bases). The CDR3 spans 15 residues. Deletions cut 4 bases from V and 1 base from J, with 11 bases between. Germline V lookup: CDR1 SGDLS, CDR2 YYNGEE. The CDR3 sequence is CASSPRGRTNEKLFF. The CDR3 DNA is TGTGCCAGCAGCCCCCGGGGCAGAACTAATGAAAAACTGTTTTTT.

V gene TRBV6-1 combines with J gene TRBJ1-2; D possibly corresponds to TRBD1 (6 bases). Germline V gene data show CDR1 as MNHNS and CDR2 as SASEGT. The CDR3 covers 15 residues. Trimming stripped 6 bases from V and 3 bases from J, with 17 bases between. In nucleotides, the CDR3 is TGTGCCAGCAGCAGCCGGACAGTTGGTGACTATGGCTACACCTTC. Translated, it gives CASSSRTVGDYGYTF.

The gene calls are TRBV7-3 and TRBJ2-2; D remains ambiguous. The CDR3 is 17 amino acids. V lost 5 bases and J 0 bases, leaving 16 bases between the germline ends. Germline CDR1 and CDR2: SGHTA and FQGTGA. The CDR3 here is CASSPGSALPNTGELFF. The CDR3 DNA is TGTGCCAGCAGCCCCGGGTCAGCACTACCGAACACCGGGGAGCTGTTTTTT.

The chain combines TRBV19 with TRBJ2-7, with 13 positions matching TRBD2. Germline-derived CDR1 and CDR2 are LNHDA and SQIVND (reference sequence). This CDR3 is built from 16 residues. The V and J ends lost 5 bases and 3 bases, in that order; junction bases with no gene match: 7. The CDR3 nucleotides are TGTGCCAGTAGTCAATCGAGACTAGCGGGAGGCTACGAGCAGTACTTC. This encodes CASSQSRLAGGYEQYF.

The chain combines TRBV7-9 with TRBJ2-5, with D perhaps matching TRBD2 (6 bases). The end of the DNA fits TRBJ2-7 better, so the J call may be wrong. Germline CDR1 and CDR2: SEHNR and FQNEAQ (reference sequence). This CDR3 is 15 amino acids long. The chain's CDR3 is CASSLAGLLSYEQYF. Written as DNA, the CDR3 is TGTGCCAGCAGCTTAGCGGGACTCCTCTCCTACGAGCAGTACTTC.

The rearrangement joins TRBV20-1 to TRBJ1-2; tentative D call: TRBD1 (5 bases). The V end lost 5 bases, the J end lost 8 bases, and 9 bases lay between the germline ends. The CDR3 has 10 residues. Germline values: CDR1 DFQATT, CDR2 SNEGSKA (reference sequence). CDR3 nucleotides: TGCAGTGCTGGGGGACCCGGCTACACCTTC. It is translated as CSAGGPGYTF.

The chain is built from TRBV4-2 and TRBJ2-5; maybe TRBD2 (6 bases). The germline CDR1 and CDR2 sequences are LGHNA and YNFKEQ. The length of the CDR3 is 16 residues. Trimming shortened V by 0 bases and J by 4 bases, and 15 bases separated the two germline ends. The CDR3 here is CASSQDKVARGETQYF. The CDR3 DNA follows: TGTGCCAGCAGCCAAGATAAGGTCGCGCGGGGAGAGACCCAGTACTTC.

The CDR3 sequence is CASSPSGSTYNEQFF. CDR3 DNA sequence: TGTGCCAGCAGCCCTAGCGGTTCGACCTACAATGAGCAGTTCTTC. The V and J genes are TRBV7-2 and TRBJ2-1; 7 nucleotides agree with TRBD2. V was clipped by 5 bases and J by 2 bases; unmatched bases: 6. This CDR3 spans 15 amino acids. Germline-derived CDR1 and CDR2 are SGHTA and FQGNSA. Full variable domain (remainder filled in from reference TRBV7-2 and TRBJ2-1): GAGVSQSPSNKVTEKGKDVELRCDPISGHTALYWYRQSLGQGLEFLIYFQGNSAPDKSGLPSDRFSAERTGGSVSTLTIQRTQQEDSAVYLCASSPSGSTYNEQFFGPGTRLTVL.

The V gene is TRBV19, the J gene TRBJ1-3; TRBD1 agrees at 7 bases. CDR3 length equals 12 residues. Per the germline V gene, CDR1 is LNHDA and CDR2 is SQIVND (reference sequence). Germline trimming cut 6 bases from V and 8 bases from J; bases unmatched to any gene: 4. The CDR3 loop reads CASRRGPDTIYF. The DNA of the CDR3 is TGTGCCAGTAGAAGGGGGCCGGACACCATATATTTT.